The present T cell receptor (beta chain) was sequenced within a study of blood T cells in healthy people across ages. The CDR3 runs 14 residues. Germline loops: CDR1 MNHEY, CDR2 SMNVEV (reference sequence). V was shortened by 5 bases and J by 13 bases, with 21 bases between the two germline ends. Alongside a J-beta primer mix, a sample-barcoded 5' primer served in a second PCR lasting roughly 6 to 11 cycles. TCRdb reanalysed the 5' RACE reads using MiXCR and keeps one entry per CDR3 protein. The repertoire holds about 2 million distinct CDR3 sequences, with roughly 50% as singletons. The TCR sequence derives from a woman aged 40 to 50 in good health. The sequenced sample consisted of blood. V and J are TRBV27 and TRBJ2-1; D ambiguous. This chain's CDR3 is CASSPRSEAETQFF. The CDR3 DNA reads as TGTGCCAGCAGTCCACGTTCCGAGGCCGAGACCCAGTTCTTC.